The rows below give T cell receptor beta chains drawn from one sample of a study of cytomegalovirus exposure and HLA in healthy donors. Repertoires were generated with immunoSEQ multiplex PCR, while TCRdb's copy carries only in-frame clones and drops some. Of approximately 110,000 clones in the sample, 78% were seen once. Material: PBMCs. The origin of the receptors is a man aged 30-40 years in good health and CMV-seronegative. Each CDR3 is given with its conserved first and last residue. The order of the fields is CDR3 length, D gene, V gene, J gene, clone size, CDR3 DNA, CDR3 protein. A D gene is named only where the DNA matches it firmly. Not all rows give a size; the values are once, few, many and, for expanded clones, a class.

cdr3_length: 15; d_call: TRBD2; v_call: TRBV7-2; j_call: TRBJ2-1; clone_size: NA; cdr3_nt: TGTGCCAGCAGCTTCGCGGGGGGGCTGGGCAATGAGCAGTTCTTC; cdr3_aa: CASSFAGGLGNEQFF
cdr3_length: 14; d_call: TRBD2; v_call: TRBV10-2; j_call: TRBJ2-5; clone_size: NA; cdr3_nt: TGCGCCAGCAGCGACCCGGGAGGCACGCAGACCCAGTACTTC; cdr3_aa: CASSDPGGTQTQYF
cdr3_length: 16; d_call: NA; v_call: TRBV4-3; j_call: TRBJ1-3; clone_size: NA; cdr3_nt: TGCGCCAGCAGCCAAGACAAACAGGGCTCTGGAAACACCATATATTTT; cdr3_aa: CASSQDKQGSGNTIYF
cdr3_length: 15; d_call: NA; v_call: TRBV9; j_call: TRBJ1-1; clone_size: NA; cdr3_nt: TGTGCCAGCAGCGTAGCGGGACAAATGAACACTGAAGCTTTCTTT; cdr3_aa: CASSVAGQMNTEAFF
cdr3_length: 15; d_call: TRBD1; v_call: TRBV4-3; j_call: TRBJ1-5; clone_size: NA; cdr3_nt: TGCGCCAGCAGCCCGACAGGGACAGTCGATCAGCCCCAGCATTTT; cdr3_aa: CASSPTGTVDQPQHF
cdr3_length: 14; d_call: TRBD1; v_call: TRBV9; j_call: TRBJ1-1; clone_size: NA; cdr3_nt: TGTGCCAGCAGCAGACAGGGCACGAACACTGAAGCTTTCTTT; cdr3_aa: CASSRQGTNTEAFF
cdr3_length: 15; d_call: NA; v_call: TRBV6-5; j_call: TRBJ1-3; clone_size: NA; cdr3_nt: TGTGCCAGCAGTTACGGGGGGAGCTCTGGAAACACCATATATTTT; cdr3_aa: CASSYGGSSGNTIYF
cdr3_length: 16; d_call: NA; v_call: TRBV29-1; j_call: TRBJ1-2; clone_size: NA; cdr3_nt: TGCAGCGTTGAAGATGGAGTGGGGGGGGCTAACTATGGCTACACCTTC; cdr3_aa: CSVEDGVGGANYGYTF
cdr3_length: 15; d_call: TRBD1; v_call: TRBV6-1; j_call: TRBJ2-7; clone_size: few; cdr3_nt: TGTGCCAGCAGGGGGGTCGGGACAGCCTCCTACGAGCAGTACTTC; cdr3_aa: CASRGVGTASYEQYF
cdr3_length: 14; d_call: TRBD1; v_call: TRBV10-1; j_call: TRBJ1-1; clone_size: NA; cdr3_nt: TGCGCCAGCAGTCTTGACAGGGGAAACACTGAAGCTTTCTTT; cdr3_aa: CASSLDRGNTEAFF
cdr3_length: 14; d_call: NA; v_call: TRBV19; j_call: TRBJ1-2; clone_size: NA; cdr3_nt: TGTGCCAGTAGTTCTCTTATAGAGGTCGGAGGCTACACCTTC; cdr3_aa: CASSSLIEVGGYTF
cdr3_length: 19; d_call: NA; v_call: TRBV4-3; j_call: TRBJ2-6; clone_size: NA; cdr3_nt: TGCGCCAGCAGCCAAGATCTCGCAGGGCCGGGCTCTGGGGCCAACGTCCTGACTTTC; cdr3_aa: CASSQDLAGPGSGANVLTF
cdr3_length: 14; d_call: NA; v_call: TRBV7-6; j_call: TRBJ2-7; clone_size: NA; cdr3_nt: TGTGCCAGCAGCTCCCTAACAGGGACCTACGAGCAGTACTTC; cdr3_aa: CASSSLTGTYEQYF
cdr3_length: 16; d_call: NA; v_call: TRBV2; j_call: TRBJ2-6; clone_size: NA; cdr3_nt: TGTGCCAGCTTGGGGAACAGGGCAGCTGGGGCCAACGTCCTGACTTTC; cdr3_aa: CASLGNRAAGANVLTF
cdr3_length: 15; d_call: NA; v_call: TRBV4-1; j_call: TRBJ2-7; clone_size: NA; cdr3_nt: TGCGCCAGCAGCCAAGTGGAGGCAGACTACGACGAGCAGTACTTC; cdr3_aa: CASSQVEADYDEQYF
cdr3_length: 16; d_call: NA; v_call: TRBV7-9; j_call: TRBJ2-7; clone_size: NA; cdr3_nt: TGTGCCAGCAGCCGGGTGGGGTTGAGGGCCCCCTACGAGCAGTACTTC; cdr3_aa: CASSRVGLRAPYEQYF
cdr3_length: 16; d_call: TRBD2; v_call: TRBV29-1; j_call: TRBJ2-1; clone_size: few; cdr3_nt: TGCAGCGACGGTTTTAGCGGGACGGGCTCCTACAATGAGCAGTTCTTC; cdr3_aa: CSDGFSGTGSYNEQFF
cdr3_length: 14; d_call: NA; v_call: TRBV7-2; j_call: TRBJ1-2; clone_size: NA; cdr3_nt: TGTGCCAGCAGCGAACAGTCGGCAAGATATGGCTACACCTTC; cdr3_aa: CASSEQSARYGYTF
cdr3_length: 12; d_call: NA; v_call: TRBV6-5; j_call: TRBJ1-3; clone_size: NA; cdr3_nt: TGTGCCAGCACCAACTCTGGAAACACCATATATTTT; cdr3_aa: CASTNSGNTIYF
cdr3_length: 15; d_call: TRBD1; v_call: TRBV4-1; j_call: TRBJ2-1; clone_size: NA; cdr3_nt: TGCGCCAGCAGCCTTGGACAGGGCATTTACAATGAGCAGTTCTTC; cdr3_aa: CASSLGQGIYNEQFF
cdr3_length: 14; d_call: NA; v_call: TRBV5-1; j_call: TRBJ2-1; clone_size: NA; cdr3_nt: TGCGCCAGCAGCTTATCACAGGGAGTGAATGAGCAGTTCTTC; cdr3_aa: CASSLSQGVNEQFF
cdr3_length: 14; d_call: NA; v_call: TRBV6-5; j_call: TRBJ2-7; clone_size: NA; cdr3_nt: TGTGCCAGCAGTTACTCGCAGGGAACCTACGAGCAGTACTTC; cdr3_aa: CASSYSQGTYEQYF
cdr3_length: 15; d_call: TRBD2; v_call: TRBV25-1; j_call: TRBJ2-1; clone_size: NA; cdr3_nt: TGTGCCAGCAACCGAGGAACTAGCGCTTACAATGAGCAGTTCTTC; cdr3_aa: CASNRGTSAYNEQFF
cdr3_length: 15; d_call: NA; v_call: TRBV19; j_call: TRBJ1-5; clone_size: NA; cdr3_nt: TGTGCCAGTAGTATCCCCGGGTTGGGCAATCAGCCCCAGCATTTT; cdr3_aa: CASSIPGLGNQPQHF
cdr3_length: 14; d_call: TRBD2; v_call: TRBV6-5; j_call: TRBJ2-1; clone_size: NA; cdr3_nt: TGTGCCAGCAGTCTCTTTACTAGCGACAATGAGCAGTTCTTC; cdr3_aa: CASSLFTSDNEQFF
cdr3_length: 16; d_call: TRBD1; v_call: TRBV4-1; j_call: TRBJ2-2; clone_size: NA; cdr3_nt: TGCGCCAGCAGAAATCCGGGACAGGGGAACACCGGGGAGCTGTTTTTT; cdr3_aa: CASRNPGQGNTGELFF